This T cell receptor beta chain originates from a study of cytomegalovirus exposure and HLA in healthy donors. Whole-study results and caveats: The authors later linked a missense DCLRE1C variant to TCR beta V- and J-gene trimming. In vitro confirmation showed a few CMV-associated chains to be CMV antigen specific.

The CDR3 totals 13 residues. V lost 4 bases, J lost 1 base, and 7 bases lay in between. Germline V CDR1 and CDR2: SGHDN, FVKESK. 13 Jbeta primers and 60 Vbeta primers were used for the PCR. Sequenced by immunoSEQ multiplex PCR; TCRdb stores in-frame clones only, minus some. The sample includes 75,000 to 95,000 clones, 50% to 75% of them seen just once. As to this clone: Its antigen remains unknown.

The sequencing input was PBMCs. V usage is TRBV14 and J usage is TRBJ1-1, with unresolved D. The sequence was collected from a man aged 30 to 45 in good health and CMV-seronegative. The CDR3 here is CASSLLGNTEAFF. The CDR3 DNA sequence: TGTGCCAGCAGCCTACTTGGGAACACTGAAGCTTTCTTT.